Below are 22 T cell receptor beta chains sequenced from a single sample in a study of T cell changes during pregnancy in multiple sclerosis. Sequencing was performed with immunoSEQ multiplex PCR; in TCRdb, only in-frame clones are kept and a portion is missing. Of 90,000 to 150,000 clones in the sample, about 93% were seen once. The specimen was peripheral blood, collected before pregnancy. Receptors originate from a female donor with multiple sclerosis, enrolled in a pregnancy study.

The rearrangement uses TRBV9 and TRBJ2-1; 9 nucleotides match TRBD2. The CDR3 spans 16 residues. Germline V gives CDR1 SGDLS, CDR2 YYNGEE. The ends lost 1 base at V and 7 bases at J; junction bases unmatched: 9. Here the CDR3 reads CASSVSSGDSWNEQFF. CDR3 sequence (DNA): TGTGCCAGCAGCGTATCTAGCGGGGACAGCTGGAATGAGCAGTTCTTC. Complete variable domain (other parts from reference TRBV9 and TRBJ2-1): DSGVTQTPKHLITATGQRVTLRCSPRSGDLSVYWYQQSLDQGLQFLIQYYNGEERAKGNILERFSAQQFPDLHSELNLSSLELGDSALYFCASSVSSGDSWNEQFFGPGTRLTVL.

This clone has just one count. This chain joins TRBV5-1 and TRBJ2-1, with 9 bases matching TRBD2. CDR1 is SGHRS, CDR2 YFSETQ, per germline. Germline trimming cut 0 bases from V and 5 bases from J; bases unmatched to any gene: 9. The CDR3 is made up of 17 amino acids. CDR3 loop: CASSLDAGGPVDNEQFF. The CDR3 region has the DNA TGCGCCAGCAGCTTGGATGCGGGAGGGCCGGTTGACAATGAGCAGTTCTTC.

The V call is TRBV16, the J call TRBJ2-2; 8 bases are a match to TRBD2. The CDR3 has 17 residues. Germline V gives CDR1 KGHSY, CDR2 FQNENV. The junction had 11 bases not matched to a gene; V was cut back by 4 bases and J by 4 bases. CDR3 sequence (DNA): TGTGCCAGCAGCCCTGGGACCGGGAGGGCCTTCACCGGGGAGCTGTTTTTT. This gives the protein CASSPGTGRAFTGELFF.

The J gene is TRBJ1-3, the V gene TRBV5-1; 8 bases fit TRBD1. J gave up 2 bases and V 4 bases, and 5 bases lay outside the gene matches. The CDR3 spans 15 residues. Germline V CDR1 and CDR2: SGHRS, YFSETQ. The DNA for the CDR3 is TGCGCCAGCAGCGTCTCCAGGGGGCCTGGAAACACCATATATTTT. Protein: CASSVSRGPGNTIYF.

The rearrangement joins TRBV5-4 to TRBJ2-7; 8 bases match TRBD2. Germline CDR1 reads SGHNT; CDR2 reads YYREEE (reference sequence). V shed 2 bases and J 5 bases; nucleotides not matched to a gene: 9. This CDR3 is built from 15 residues. CDR3 residues: CASSLAGALKNEQYF. The CDR3 region has the DNA TGTGCCAGCAGCTTAGCGGGGGCGCTTAAAAACGAGCAGTACTTC.

The chain links TRBV7-9 to TRBJ2-1; D unclear. Germline loops: CDR1 SEHNR, CDR2 FQNEAQ (reference sequence). This CDR3 region has 14 residues. V gave up 1 base and J gave up 3 bases, with 7 bases separating them. The CDR3 DNA is TGTGCCAGCAGCTTAGTCCAGCGCTACAATGAGCAGTTCTTC. Its translation is CASSLVQRYNEQFF.

This clone was observed a few times. The chain links TRBV7-8 to TRBJ2-7, with a possible D match to TRBD2 (6 bases). The CDR3 is made up of 14 amino acids. V was trimmed by 5 bases and J by 1 base, leaving 12 bases between them. Germline V gene data show CDR1 as SGHVS and CDR2 as FQNEAQ. Here the CDR3 reads CASSKPGRSYEQYF. The DNA of the CDR3 is TGTGCCAGCAGCAAGCCAGGGAGGTCCTACGAGCAGTACTTC. Based on the CDR3 plus reference TRBV7-8 and TRBJ2-7, the full variable domain is GAGVSQSPRYKVAKRGQDVALRCDPISGHVSLFWYQQALGQGPEFLTYFQNEAQLDKSGLPSDRFFAERPEGSVSTLKIQRTQQEDSAVYLCASSKPGRSYEQYFGPGTRLTVT.

The chain employs TRBV6-4 and TRBJ2-3; 7 bases map to TRBD2. From germline, CDR1 is MRHNA and CDR2 SNTAGT. V trimming: 6 bases; J trimming: 3 bases; junction bases outside the gene matches: 3. The CDR3 covers 13 residues. The CDR3 loop reads CASSAGETDTQYF. Written as DNA, the CDR3 is TGTGCCAGCAGCGCGGGGGAGACAGATACGCAGTATTTT.

V usage is TRBV2 and J usage is TRBJ1-3, with D unclear. Trimming stripped 7 bases from V and 1 base from J, with 11 bases between. CDR1 is SNHLY, CDR2 FYNNEI, per germline. The length of the CDR3 is 14 residues. CDR3 sequence: CASKGRGSGNTIYF. CDR3 DNA sequence: TGTGCCAGCAAGGGCAGAGGGTCTGGAAACACCATATATTTT.

The V call is TRBV5-1, the J call TRBJ1-2; D is uncertain. This CDR3 is 12 amino acids long. CDR1 is SGHRS, CDR2 YFSETQ, per germline. Trimming removed 5 bases at V and 4 bases at J, with 9 bases between. CDR3 region: CASRPEGYGYTF. DNA for the CDR3: TGCGCCAGCAGACCGGAGGGCTATGGCTACACCTTC.

The V gene is TRBV5-5, the J gene TRBJ1-6; possible D gene TRBD1, 5 bases. This CDR3 region has 15 residues. The germline V gene has CDR1 SGHKS and CDR2 YYEKEE (reference sequence). The V gene lost 6 bases and the J gene lost 7 bases, with 17 bases spanning the gap. CDR3 sequence reads: CASTETTVRNSPLHF. The CDR3 DNA reads TGTGCCAGCACCGAAACGACAGTTCGCAATTCACCCCTCCACTTT. Full variable domain (remainder filled in from reference TRBV5-5 and TRBJ1-6): DAGVTQSPTHLIKTRGQQVTLRCSPISGHKSVSWYQQVLGQGPQFIFQYYEKEERGRGNFPDRFSARQFPNYSSELNVNALLLGDSALYLCASTETTVRNSPLHFGNGTRLTVT.

This sequence joins TRBV30 and TRBJ1-4; tentatively, D is TRBD1 (6 bases). The germline V gene has CDR1 GTSNPN and CDR2 SVGIG (reference sequence). V was clipped by 5 bases and J by 5 bases, with 6 bases between them. The CDR3 length is 11 residues. The CDR3 DNA is TGTGCCTGGGGACAGAATGAAAAACTGTTTTTT. Its protein is CAWGQNEKLFF.

The chain has TRBV9 and TRBJ1-2; 9 bases match TRBD1. This CDR3 comprises 16 residues. V lost 2 bases to trimming and J lost 5 bases; unmatched junction nucleotides: 10. Germline lookup yields CDR1 SGDLS and CDR2 YYNGEE. Here the CDR3 DNA reads TGTGCCAGCAGCGTTACCCTGGACAGGGGTTATTATGGCTACACCTTC. Encoded protein: CASSVTLDRGYYGYTF.

The chain uses TRBV18 and TRBJ1-2; D is perhaps TRBD1 (5 bases). V was pared by 2 bases and J by 7 bases, with 11 bases between. The CDR3 contains 13 residues. From germline, CDR1 is KGHSH and CDR2 LQKENI. The CDR3 DNA reads TGTGCCAGCTCACCATCAGGGTGGGGTGGCTACACCTTC. Its translation is CASSPSGWGGYTF.

The CDR3 sequence: CASRVNPRGNTEAFF. The CDR3 DNA follows: TGCGCCAGCAGGGTGAATCCGCGTGGGAACACTGAAGCTTTCTTT. The V call is TRBV4-1, the J call TRBJ1-1; D unresolved. This CDR3 region has 15 residues. The germline V gene has CDR1 MGHRA and CDR2 YSYEKL. Trimming shortened V by 6 bases and J by 1 base, and 15 bases separated the two germline ends.

The chain links TRBV28 to TRBJ2-2; 9 nucleotides match TRBD1. The CDR3 is made up of 17 amino acids. Trimming took 5 bases from V and 5 from J; bases not matched to a gene: 12. Germline CDR1 reads MDHEN; CDR2 reads SYDVKM. Written as DNA, the CDR3 is TGTGCCAGCAGTCCTCGACCGGGACAGGGTTGGACCGGGGAGCTGTTTTTT. Its translation is CASSPRPGQGWTGELFF. Based on the CDR3 plus reference TRBV28 and TRBJ2-2, the full variable domain is DVKVTQSSRYLVKRTGEKVFLECVQDMDHENMFWYRQDPGLGLRLIYFSYDVKMKEKGDIPEGYSVSREKKERFSLILESASTNQTSMYLCASSPRPGQGWTGELFFGEGSRLTVL.

This chain joins TRBV30 and TRBJ1-1, with TRBD1 matching 8 bases. J was trimmed by 6 bases and V by 4 bases; bases with no gene match: 10. CDR3 size: 14 residues. Germline-derived CDR1 and CDR2 are GTSNPN and SVGIG (reference sequence). CDR3 nucleotide sequence: TGTGCCTGGACCCCGGACAGGGTTGGTTCTGAAGCTTTCTTT. This encodes CAWTPDRVGSEAFF.

The genes are TRBV6-5 and TRBJ1-5; 9 bases line up with TRBD1. J lost 2 bases, V lost 7 bases, and 6 bases had no gene match. Germline assignment: CDR1 MNHEY and CDR2 SVGAGI. The CDR3 extends over 15 amino acids. The CDR3 sequence is CASTTDRGRNQPQHF. The CDR3 DNA sequence: TGTGCCAGCACCACGGACAGGGGACGCAATCAGCCCCAGCATTTT.

The gene calls are TRBV5-4 and TRBJ2-7; 8 bases agree with TRBD2. The CDR3 consists of 15 residues. V gave up 4 bases and J gave up 0 bases; unmatched junction bases: 6. The germline CDR1 and CDR2 sequences are SGHNT and YYREEE (reference sequence). The CDR3 is CASSRGGPSSYEQYF. The CDR3 coding sequence is TGTGCCAGCAGCCGCGGGGGGCCCAGCTCCTACGAGCAGTACTTC.

The chain has TRBV13 and TRBJ1-6; perhaps TRBD1 as D (5 bases). This CDR3 has 14 amino acids. The V and J ends lost 0 bases and 5 bases respectively, with 5 bases between them. Germline lookup yields CDR1 PRHDT and CDR2 FYEKMQ (reference sequence). The CDR3 loop is CASSLGQDNSPLHF. In nucleotides, the CDR3 is TGTGCCAGCAGCTTAGGACAGGATAATTCACCCCTCCACTTT.

The V call is TRBV5-4, the J call TRBJ1-2; TRBD1 agrees at 7 bases. The CDR3 runs to 15 residues. J lost 8 bases, V lost 0 bases, and 10 bases had no gene match. Germline loops: CDR1 SGHNT, CDR2 YYREEE (reference sequence). The CDR3 DNA reads as TGTGCCAGCAGCTTGGGGAGACAGGGTCATCGAGGCTACACCTTC. Translating gives CASSLGRQGHRGYTF.

J is TRBJ2-1 and V is TRBV7-9; 8 bases map to TRBD1. Germline V gene lookup returns CDR1 SEHNR and CDR2 FQNEAQ (reference sequence). This CDR3 has 15 amino acids. Germline trimming cut 4 bases from V and 7 bases from J; bases unmatched to any gene: 9. This chain's CDR3 is CASSSRQGWRNEQFF. In nucleotides, the CDR3 is TGTGCCAGCAGCTCCAGACAGGGGTGGAGGAATGAGCAGTTCTTC.